The 19 T cell receptor beta chains below were found in one sample sequenced in a study of CD8+CD57+ T cells in acquired aplastic anemia. CDR3 and TCR beta VDJ profiling relied on genomic DNA as the template. One entry per CDR3 protein results from TCRdb running MiXCR on the reads. This sample carries under 200,000 distinct CDR3 sequences, 35% to 55% of them seen once, and the ten largest clones take 0.9% to 1.2%. The specimen sequenced was sorted CD4+, CD8+, or CD8+CD57+ T cells (not recorded which) from PBMCs. Receptor source: a human donor in good health.

This clonotype appeared a single time. Germline and junction disagree at one end, which may indicate a read error. The rearrangement links TRBV20-1 to TRBJ2-7, with 7 bases aligning to TRBD2. Germline V CDR1 and CDR2: DFQATT, SNEGSKA (reference sequence). This CDR3 is 12 amino acids long. CDR3 residues: CSASGPTYKQYF. In DNA, the CDR3 is TGCAGCGCTAGCGGCCCTACCTACAAGCAGTACTTC.

This clonotype came up many times. The genes are TRBV5-1 and TRBJ2-5; 12 nucleotides align to TRBD2. Trimming cost V 3 bases and J 5 bases; bases outside gene matches: 8. Germline V CDR1 and CDR2: SGHRS, YFSETQ. The CDR3 has 16 residues. The CDR3 coding sequence is TGCGCCAGCAGCTCCGGGGCTAGCGGGAGGGAGGAGACCCAGTACTTC. Encoded protein: CASSSGASGREETQYF.

This clonotype was counted at least ten times. This chain uses TRBV20-1 with TRBJ2-1, with D unclear. Trimming stripped 2 bases from V and 6 bases from J, with 2 bases between. The V gene's germline CDR1 is DFQATT and CDR2 SNEGSKA (reference sequence). CDR3 length: 10 amino acids. The CDR3 DNA follows: TGCAGTGCTAGATCCAATGAGCAGTTCTTC. The encoded protein is CSARSNEQFF.

This rearrangement joins TRBV5-6 to TRBJ1-4; 8 bases match TRBD1. The CDR3 is 18 residues long. With 4 bases clipped from V and 8 bases from J, the junction kept 19 bases outside the gene matches. Germline V CDR1 and CDR2: SGHDT, YYEEEE. CDR3 loop: CASSETGGTRSPREKLFF. CDR3 sequence (DNA): TGTGCCAGCAGCGAAACAGGGGGGACAAGATCCCCTAGAGAAAAACTGTTTTTT.

CDR3 loop: CASSYSWGNSNQPQHF. In DNA form, the CDR3 reads TGTGCCAGCAGTTACTCGTGGGGAAATAGCAATCAGCCCCAGCATTTT. The V call is TRBV6-5, the J call TRBJ1-5; D call uncertain. The CDR3 is 16 residues long. The V gene lost 0 bases and the J gene lost 0 bases, with 9 bases spanning the gap. Per germline, CDR1 MNHEY and CDR2 SVGAGI.

At least ten counts were recorded for this clonotype. The CDR3 DNA reads TGCGCCAGCAGCCAGCCCCGGGACAGGGGGCACGAGCAGTACTTC. Encoded protein: CASSQPRDRGHEQYF. The chain couples TRBV4-3 to TRBJ2-7, with TRBD1 matching 12 bases. The V gene end was trimmed by 3 bases and the J gene end by 5 bases; junction bases not matched to a gene: 5. Germline V lookup: CDR1 LGHNA, CDR2 YSLEER. The CDR3 extends over 15 amino acids.

This clonotype was detected many times. The rearrangement links TRBV20-1 to TRBJ2-1; 11 positions agree with TRBD2. V dropped 4 bases and J dropped 3; count of bases not matched to a gene: 5. The CDR3 spans 15 residues. Germline V gives CDR1 DFQATT, CDR2 SNEGSKA (reference sequence). CDR3 residues: CSAKRLAGNYNEQFF. The CDR3, as DNA: TGCAGTGCTAAAAGACTAGCGGGGAACTACAATGAGCAGTTCTTC.

This clonotype was recorded many times. The V call is TRBV10-3, the J call TRBJ1-5; D perhaps matches TRBD1 (5 bases). The CDR3 has 15 residues. CDR1 and CDR2 (germline): ENHRY, SYGVKD. The germline V and J ends were trimmed by 0 bases and 1 base, with 7 bases remaining between them. The CDR3 nucleotides are TGTGCCATCAGTGAGTCGGGGGGGAGCAATCAGCCCCAGCATTTT. It translates to CAISESGGSNQPQHF.

The chain joins TRBV5-8 to TRBJ2-1; possible D gene TRBD1, 5 bases. V was pared by 4 bases and J by 9 bases, with 14 bases between. The germline V gene encodes CDR1 SGHTS and CDR2 YDEGEE. The CDR3 consists of 13 residues. CDR3 sequence reads: CASSGQGSAEQFF. In nucleotides, the CDR3 is TGTGCCAGCAGCGGGCAGGGCAGCGCTGAGCAGTTCTTC.

The chain combines TRBV4-2 with TRBJ1-4, with a tentative D call TRBD1 (5 bases). V gave up 0 bases and J gave up 8 bases, with 13 bases separating them. Germline V gene data show CDR1 as LGHNA and CDR2 as YNFKEQ. The CDR3 is 15 residues long. This CDR3 is CASSQDEGTEEKLFF. For the CDR3, the DNA is TGTGCCAGCAGCCAAGATGAGGGGACCGAGGAAAAACTGTTTTTT.

This chain connects TRBV7-3 to TRBJ2-3, with TRBD2 identical over 8 bases. CDR1 and CDR2 (germline): SGHTA, FQGTGA. Trimming removed 5 bases from V and 0 bases from J; junction bases left unmatched: 4. CDR3 length: 15 amino acids. The CDR3 protein is CASSRSSGSTDTQYF. The CDR3 DNA is TGTGCCAGCAGCAGATCTAGCGGGAGCACAGATACGCAGTATTTT.

This chain uses TRBV20-1 with TRBJ2-5, with a possible D match to TRBD1 (5 bases). The CDR3 is 14 residues long. Germline lookup yields CDR1 DFQATT and CDR2 SNEGSKA (reference sequence). V was cut by 4 bases and J by 4 bases, with 16 bases left in between. CDR3 sequence: CSATVGQGRETQYF. The CDR3 nucleotides are TGCAGTGCTACCGTGGGGCAGGGCCGAGAGACCCAGTACTTC.

This clonotype was observed many times. V usage is TRBV19 and J usage is TRBJ1-2, with D maybe TRBD1 (6 bases). V gave up 6 bases and J gave up 4 bases, with 12 bases separating them. Looked up from germline, CDR1 is LNHDA and CDR2 is SQIVND (reference sequence). The CDR3 is 13 amino acids. CDR3 loop: CASSPGASYGYTF. The CDR3 DNA sequence: TGTGCCAGTAGCCCGGGGGCTTCCTATGGCTACACCTTC.

J is TRBJ2-2 and V is TRBV29-1; D is undetermined. CDR3 length: 13 residues. Germline-derived CDR1 and CDR2 are SQVTM and ANQGSEA. Trimming left V 3 bases short and J 5 bases short, with 10 bases between. The CDR3 is CSVDGPRTGELFF. In DNA, the CDR3 is TGCAGCGTTGATGGTCCGAGGACCGGGGAGCTGTTTTTT.

This clonotype was counted a few times. This rearrangement joins TRBV15 to TRBJ2-7, with D perhaps given as TRBD1 or TRBD2 (5 bases each). V lost 3 bases, J lost 12 bases, and 21 bases lay in between. CDR1 is LNHNV, CDR2 YYDKDF, per germline (reference sequence). The CDR3 length is 14 residues. CDR3 protein: CATSSRDGPTRLYF. The CDR3 region has the DNA TGTGCCACCAGCAGTCGGGACGGCCCTACGAGACTGTACTTC.

This clonotype has only a few counts. The J gene is TRBJ2-5, the V gene TRBV20-1; D is possibly TRBD2 (6 bases). V lost 0 bases and J lost 6, with 17 bases in between. From germline, CDR1 is DFQATT and CDR2 SNEGSKA (reference sequence). This CDR3 spans 15 amino acids. Here the CDR3 reads CSARDRNSGPQTQYF. In nucleotides, the CDR3 is TGCAGTGCTAGAGATCGAAATAGCGGTCCACAGACCCAGTACTTC.

This clonotype was counted at least ten times. The V call is TRBV4-3, the J call TRBJ1-2; tentatively, D is TRBD1 (6 bases). The CDR3 has 14 residues. Deletions cut 4 bases from V and 6 bases from J, with 15 bases between. Germline lookup yields CDR1 LGHNA and CDR2 YSLEER. The CDR3 is CASSLLPQGNGYTF. As DNA, the CDR3 is TGCGCCAGCAGCCTATTACCCCAGGGGAATGGCTACACCTTC.

This clonotype was observed a handful of times. A read error may account for a junction end that differs from germline. The chain uses TRBV9 and TRBJ1-5; weak D call: TRBD1 (6 bases). The V gene's germline CDR1 is SGDLS and CDR2 YYNGEE. This CDR3 spans 14 amino acids. CDR3 residues: CACRTERVGQPQHF. The CDR3 DNA is TGTGCCTGCAGGACAGAGAGAGTGGGTCAGCCCCAGCATTTT.

This clonotype was found once. The chain combines TRBV15 with TRBJ1-6, with TRBD1 as a possible D gene (5 bases). CDR3 length equals 15 residues. Germline-derived CDR1 and CDR2 are LNHNV and YYDKDF (reference sequence). V gave up 3 bases and J gave up 10 bases, with 16 bases separating them. The CDR3 loop reads CATSSSRGDYSPLHF. DNA of the CDR3: TGTGCCACCAGCAGCTCTCGAGGGGATTACTCACCCCTCCACTTT.